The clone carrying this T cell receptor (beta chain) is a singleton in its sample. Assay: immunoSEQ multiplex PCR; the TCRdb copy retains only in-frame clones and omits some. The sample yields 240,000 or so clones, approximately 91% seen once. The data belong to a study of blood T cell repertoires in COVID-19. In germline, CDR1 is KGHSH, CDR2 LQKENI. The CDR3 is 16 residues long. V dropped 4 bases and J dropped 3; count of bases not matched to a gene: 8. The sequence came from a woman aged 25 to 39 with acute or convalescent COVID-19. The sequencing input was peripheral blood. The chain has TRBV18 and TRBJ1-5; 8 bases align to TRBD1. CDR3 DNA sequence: TGTGCCAGCTCACTAACAGGGGGGTCAAACAATCAGCCCCAGCATTTT. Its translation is CASSLTGGSNNQPQHF.